This T cell receptor (beta chain) originates from a study of blood T cell repertoires in COVID-19. The wider study: Acute and convalescent COVID-19 specimens originated in the United States, Italy and Spain. In each case, the material was cDNA or gDNA derived from T cells, B-cell-depleted T cells, or PBMCs.

The CDR3 sequence is 15 residues long. From germline, CDR1 is SGHDT and CDR2 YYEEEE. Germline trimming cut 3 bases from V and 5 bases from J; bases unmatched to any gene: 6. Profiled with immunoSEQ multiplex PCR; TCRdb holds only in-frame clones, not every one. The sample lists roughly 200,000 clones, approximately 80% occurring once. The chain employs TRBV5-6 and TRBJ1-5; TRBD1 aligns across 9 bases. The receptor was derived from a woman in her 50s with active or convalescent COVID-19. The sample comprised peripheral blood. The CDR3 loop is CASSSGTGPYQPQHF. CDR3 DNA sequence: TGTGCCAGCAGCTCAGGGACAGGGCCTTATCAGCCCCAGCATTTT.